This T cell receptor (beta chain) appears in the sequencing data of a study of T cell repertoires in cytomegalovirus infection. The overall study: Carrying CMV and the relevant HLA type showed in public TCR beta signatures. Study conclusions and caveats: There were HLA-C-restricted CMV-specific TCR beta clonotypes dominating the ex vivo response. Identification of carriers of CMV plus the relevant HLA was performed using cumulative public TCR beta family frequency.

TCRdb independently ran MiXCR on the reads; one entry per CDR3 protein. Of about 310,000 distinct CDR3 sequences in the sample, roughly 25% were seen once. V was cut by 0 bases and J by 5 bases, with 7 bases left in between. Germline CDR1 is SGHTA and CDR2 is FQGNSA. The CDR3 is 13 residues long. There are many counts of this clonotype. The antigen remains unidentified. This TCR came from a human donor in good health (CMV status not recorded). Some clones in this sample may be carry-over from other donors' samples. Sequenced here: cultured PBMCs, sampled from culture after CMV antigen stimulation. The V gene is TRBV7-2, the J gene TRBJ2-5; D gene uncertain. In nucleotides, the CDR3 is TGTGCCAGCAGCTTAGCGCTGGGCGAGACCCAGTACTTC. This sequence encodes CASSLALGETQYF.